Presented here are 31 T cell receptor beta chains from one specimen sequenced in a study of control samples from healthy donors and cancer patients. Clones were sequenced by immunoSEQ multiplex PCR, and TCRdb holds only the in-frame ones, with some missing. The top ten hold around 0.9% of the sample, which has tens of thousands of clones, around 93% seen once. Material: PBMCs. The receptors derive from a man aged 30 to 39 with colorectal cancer.

The rearrangement joins TRBV4-3 to TRBJ1-6; possible D gene TRBD1, 5 bases. This CDR3 spans 14 amino acids. The ends were cut back, 5 bases at V and 9 bases at J, with 14 bases in the middle. Germline assignment: CDR1 LGHNA and CDR2 YSLEER. This CDR3 reads CASSARTGTSPLHF. For the CDR3, the DNA is TGCGCCAGCAGCGCTCGGACGGGGACTTCACCCCTCCACTTT.

The CDR3 sequence: CATSRGGLAGMSGELFF. The CDR3 bases are TGTGCCACCAGCAGAGGGGGACTAGCGGGGATGTCCGGGGAGCTGTTTTTT. This chain uses TRBV15 with TRBJ2-2; 13 bases are a match to TRBD2. There are 17 residues in the CDR3. With 1 base clipped from V and 6 bases from J, the junction kept 5 bases outside the gene matches. The germline V gene has CDR1 LNHNV and CDR2 YYDKDF (reference sequence).

The V gene is TRBV27, the J gene TRBJ2-2, with 8 bases aligning to TRBD1. V was pared by 8 bases and J by 5 bases, with 4 bases of the junction left unmatched. The CDR3 is 13 residues long. CDR1 and CDR2 from the germline V gene are MNHEY and SMNVEV (reference sequence). Here the CDR3 reads CASRDRSTGELFF. The DNA of the CDR3 is TGTGCCAGCCGGGACAGGTCGACCGGGGAGCTGTTTTTT.

The chain carries TRBV7-2 and TRBJ2-7; 7 bases are a match to TRBD1. With 6 bases clipped from V and 0 bases from J, the junction kept 5 bases outside the gene matches. CDR1 and CDR2 from the germline V gene are SGHTA and FQGNSA. There are 14 residues in the CDR3. The CDR3 reads CASRDRDSSYEQYF. The CDR3 coding sequence is TGTGCCAGCAGAGATCGGGACAGCTCCTACGAGCAGTACTTC. Combining the CDR3 with reference TRBV7-2 and TRBJ2-7 gives the whole variable domain GAGVSQSPSNKVTEKGKDVELRCDPISGHTALYWYRQSLGQGLEFLIYFQGNSAPDKSGLPSDRFSAERTGGSVSTLTIQRTQQEDSAVYLCASRDRDSSYEQYFGPGTRLTVT.

The chain uses TRBV6-1 and TRBJ1-1; D is uncertain. CDR1 is MNHNS, CDR2 SASEGT, per germline. The ends were cut back, 5 bases at V and 4 bases at J, with 11 bases in the middle. This CDR3 has 13 residues. The CDR3 loop reads CASSLSSGTEAFF. CDR3 nucleotide sequence: TGTGCCAGCAGTTTAAGTTCGGGCACTGAAGCTTTCTTT.

The gene calls are TRBV7-2 and TRBJ2-7, with D perhaps being TRBD1 or TRBD2 (7 bases each). Germline CDR1 is SGHTA and CDR2 is FQGNSA. V was pared by 4 bases and J by 0 bases, with 13 bases between. The CDR3 consists of 15 residues. This CDR3 is CASSSPGGGSYEQYF. The CDR3 nucleotides are TGTGCCAGCAGCTCCCCAGGGGGGGGCTCCTACGAGCAGTACTTC.

The chain recombines TRBV12-3 or TRBV12-4 with TRBJ1-5, with D perhaps TRBD1 (5 bases). The CDR3 is 13 residues long. The V end was cut by 3 bases, the J end by 6 bases, with 9 bases between. The CDR3 protein is CASSFVGTQPQHF. The CDR3 DNA reads as TGTGCCAGCAGTTTCGTAGGGACTCAGCCCCAGCATTTT.

V usage is TRBV27 and J usage is TRBJ2-2; D perhaps matches TRBD2 (7 bases). The CDR3 has 16 amino acids. V gave up 0 bases and J gave up 9 bases, with 17 bases separating them. Germline CDR1 MNHEY, CDR2 SMNVEV (reference sequence). In DNA form, the CDR3 reads TGTGCCAGCAGTTTATCGGGCGGGGGCGGCTTCCGGGAGCTGTTTTTT. This gives the protein CASSLSGGGGFRELFF.

V gene TRBV9 combines with J gene TRBJ2-3, with no clear D. V lost 0 bases to trimming and J lost 0 bases, with 17 bases between them. Germline V gene sequence: CDR1 SGDLS, CDR2 YYNGEE. This CDR3 contains 18 residues. The DNA of the CDR3 is TGTGCCAGCAGCGTAGCTCAAACCACCGGGTGGAGCACAGATACGCAGTATTTT. It codes for CASSVAQTTGWSTDTQYF.

The V gene is TRBV19, the J gene TRBJ1-2, with 7 bases lining up with TRBD1. There are 14 residues in the CDR3. V shed 7 bases, J shed 5 bases, and the junction held 10 bases outside the gene matches. Germline V CDR1 and CDR2: LNHDA, SQIVND (reference sequence). CDR3 loop: CASKGTGEEYGYTF. The CDR3 region has the DNA TGTGCCAGTAAGGGAACAGGGGAGGAATATGGCTACACCTTC.

V and J are TRBV5-1 and TRBJ2-3; D is uncertain. V lost 0 bases and J 1 base, leaving 6 bases between the germline ends. CDR1 and CDR2 from the germline V gene are SGHRS and YFSETQ. The CDR3 runs to 14 residues. The CDR3 is CASSLVPGTDTQYF. The CDR3, as DNA: TGCGCCAGCAGCTTGGTCCCAGGCACAGATACGCAGTATTTT.

The chain has TRBV27 and TRBJ2-7, with a tentative D call TRBD1 (6 bases). From germline, CDR1 is MNHEY and CDR2 SMNVEV (reference sequence). This CDR3 is 13 amino acids long. V gave up 2 bases and J gave up 1 base, with 6 bases separating them. CDR3 in amino acids: CASSLGQSYEQYV. The CDR3 DNA reads as TGTGCCAGCAGTTTAGGACAGTCCTACGAGCAGTACGTC.

The rearrangement uses TRBV2 and TRBJ2-6; TRBD2 might be the D (5 bases). The CDR3 contains 14 residues. CDR1 and CDR2 (germline): SNHLY, FYNNEI. Trimming removed 11 bases at V and 0 bases at J, with 11 bases between. The CDR3 region is CAGRGNSGANVLTF. The CDR3 DNA reads as TGTGCCGGCCGAGGGAACTCTGGGGCCAACGTCCTGACTTTC. Supplemented by reference TRBV2 and TRBJ2-6, the full variable domain reads EPEVTQTPSHQVTQMGQEVILRCVPISNHLYFYWYRQILGQKVEFLVSFYNNEISEKSEIFDDQFSVERPDGSNFTLKIRSTKLEDSAMYFCAGRGNSGANVLTFGAGSRLTVL.

The chain recombines TRBV6-1 with TRBJ1-2; D might be TRBD1 (5 bases). V dropped 3 bases and J dropped 4 bases, with 6 bases sitting between them. Germline CDR1 is MNHNS and CDR2 is SASEGT. There are 12 residues in the CDR3. This chain's CDR3 is CASSEGGYGYTF. The CDR3 bases are TGTGCCAGCAGTGAGGGGGGCTATGGCTACACCTTC.

CDR3 sequence reads: CSAGGGDEQFF. In DNA, the CDR3 is TGCAGTGCGGGAGGGGGGGATGAGCAGTTCTTC. The V call is TRBV20-1, the J call TRBJ2-1; D is perhaps TRBD2 (7 bases). There are 11 residues in the CDR3. The germline V gene encodes CDR1 DFQATT and CDR2 SNEGSKA (reference sequence). V was trimmed by 6 bases and J by 8 bases, leaving 11 bases between them.

The rearrangement links TRBV6-5 to TRBJ2-7; possibly TRBD2 for D (5 bases). V lost 5 bases and J 3 bases, leaving 11 bases between the germline ends. In germline, CDR1 is MNHEY, CDR2 SVGAGI. This CDR3 is 13 amino acids long. CDR3 sequence reads: CASSIRGVYEQYF. CDR3 nucleotide sequence: TGTGCCAGCAGTATCCGGGGAGTCTACGAGCAGTACTTC.

This clone appeared a single time. CDR3 coding DNA: TGTGCCAGCAGTGTCGGGACAGGAGCTAGCACAGATACGCAGTATTTT. As protein: CASSVGTGASTDTQYF. This chain joins TRBV2 and TRBJ2-3; 8 bases are a match to TRBD1. Germline V gives CDR1 SNHLY, CDR2 FYNNEI. J lost 0 bases, V lost 4 bases, and 6 bases had no gene match. The CDR3 has 16 amino acids.

The rearrangement uses TRBV3-1 (or the pseudogene TRBV3-2) and TRBJ2-1, with D tentatively TRBD2 (5 bases). The CDR3 is made up of 16 amino acids. Trimming shortened V by 3 bases and J by 7 bases, and 19 bases separated the two germline ends. CDR1 and CDR2 (germline): LGHDT, YNNKEL (reference sequence). As DNA, the CDR3 is TGTGCCAGCAGCCATCACGGGAAAATCAGAGGGAATGAGCAGTTCTTC. Amino acids: CASSHHGKIRGNEQFF.

The genes are TRBV19 and TRBJ2-2, with D unresolved. Looked up from germline, CDR1 is LNHDA and CDR2 is SQIVND (reference sequence). V lost 5 bases and J lost 0, with 10 bases in between. The CDR3 sequence is 15 residues long. DNA of the CDR3: TGTGCCAGTAGTCTCGACGGAACGAACACCGGGGAGCTGTTTTTT. This gives the protein CASSLDGTNTGELFF.

This sequence joins TRBV7-2 and TRBJ1-2; 7 positions agree with TRBD1. Germline V lookup: CDR1 SGHTA, CDR2 FQGNSA. After removal of 0 bases from V and 0 bases from J, the junction contained 10 bases not matched to a gene. This CDR3 is built from 18 residues. The CDR3 sequence: CASSLAVIGGEANYGYTF. The CDR3, as DNA: TGTGCCAGCAGCTTAGCCGTGATAGGGGGCGAGGCTAACTATGGCTACACCTTC.

The rearrangement joins TRBV7-9 to TRBJ1-4; tentative D call: TRBD1 (5 bases). The CDR3 has 16 amino acids. Trimming left V 5 bases short and J 5 bases short, with 18 bases between. In germline, CDR1 is SEHNR, CDR2 FQNEAQ (reference sequence). CDR3 sequence reads: CASSLHGGVGNEKLFF. DNA for the CDR3: TGTGCCAGCAGCCTCCACGGGGGGGTGGGAAATGAAAAACTGTTTTTT.

V is TRBV5-5 and J is TRBJ1-1; 8 nucleotides agree with TRBD1. This CDR3 contains 15 residues. Germline V lookup: CDR1 SGHKS, CDR2 YYEKEE (reference sequence). The J segment lost 3 bases and the V segment lost 2 bases, leaving 6 bases of the junction unmatched. CDR3 sequence reads: CASSFGDRGYTEAFF. CDR3 in DNA: TGTGCCAGCAGCTTCGGCGACAGGGGTTACACTGAAGCTTTCTTT. Full variable domain (missing parts from reference TRBV5-5 and TRBJ1-1): DAGVTQSPTHLIKTRGQQVTLRCSPISGHKSVSWYQQVLGQGPQFIFQYYEKEERGRGNFPDRFSARQFPNYSSELNVNALLLGDSALYLCASSFGDRGYTEAFFGQGTRLTVV.

The rearrangement uses TRBV19 and TRBJ2-5, with D possibly being TRBD1 (6 bases). The ends were cut back, 8 bases at V and 2 bases at J, with 15 bases in the middle. The length of the CDR3 is 14 residues. The germline CDR1 and CDR2 sequences are LNHDA and SQIVND (reference sequence). CDR3 sequence: CASSQGWGQETQYF. CDR3 DNA sequence: TGTGCCAGTTCACAGGGATGGGGGCAAGAGACCCAGTACTTC.

The rearrangement uses TRBV11-3 and TRBJ2-3, with D possibly being TRBD1 or TRBD2 (6 bases each). Trimming cost V 2 bases and J 11 bases, with 23 bases left between them. The CDR3 extends over 16 amino acids. CDR1 and CDR2 (germline): SGHNT, YENEEA. CDR3 nucleotides: TGTGCCAGCAGCTTATCGGGGGCAGGTTGGGGTGATGTGCAGTATTTT. It codes for CASSLSGAGWGDVQYF.

The rearrangement uses TRBV6-5 and TRBJ2-7, with D maybe TRBD1 (6 bases). Trimming took 8 bases from V and 4 from J, leaving 12 bases between them. This CDR3 is 12 amino acids long. The V gene's germline CDR1 is MNHEY and CDR2 SVGAGI. The CDR3 sequence is CASRTATYEQYV. CDR3 in DNA: TGTGCCAGCCGGACAGCTACTTACGAGCAGTACGTC.

This rearrangement joins TRBV27 to TRBJ2-6, with TRBD1 matching over 8 bases. The CDR3 extends over 16 amino acids. Germline CDR1 MNHEY, CDR2 SMNVEV (reference sequence). The trim removed 5 bases at V and 0 bases at J, leaving 3 bases unmatched. This chain's CDR3 is CASSGQGYSGANVLTF. In nucleotides, the CDR3 is TGTGCCAGCAGTGGACAGGGTTACTCTGGGGCCAACGTCCTGACTTTC.

The chain links TRBV5-1 to TRBJ1-2, with D possibly being TRBD1 (5 bases). V was trimmed by 0 bases and J by 5 bases, leaving 17 bases between them. Germline V gives CDR1 SGHRS, CDR2 YFSETQ. This CDR3 spans 16 amino acids. In DNA form, the CDR3 reads TGCGCCAGCAGCTTGGCCCCGTCGACAGTCTCATATGGCTACACCTTC. It translates to CASSLAPSTVSYGYTF.

The chain is built from TRBV5-1 and TRBJ2-7; 7 bases are shared with TRBD1. There are 14 residues in the CDR3. Per the germline V gene, CDR1 is SGHRS and CDR2 is YFSETQ. V lost 4 bases, J lost 0 bases, and 4 bases stayed unmatched. The chain's CDR3 is CASSVRDSSYEQYF. CDR3 bases: TGCGCCAGCAGCGTACGGGACAGCTCCTACGAGCAGTACTTC. Full variable domain (missing parts from reference TRBV5-1 and TRBJ2-7): KAGVTQTPRYLIKTRGQQVTLSCSPISGHRSVSWYQQTPGQGLQFLFEYFSETQRNKGNFPGRFSGRQFSNSRSEMNVSTLELGDSALYLCASSVRDSSYEQYFGPGTRLTVT.

V and J are TRBV3-1 (or the pseudogene TRBV3-2) and TRBJ1-2; no definite D call. With 0 bases removed from V and 5 bases from J, the gap between germline ends came to 10 bases. Per germline, CDR1 LGHDT and CDR2 YNNKEL (reference sequence). CDR3 size: 14 residues. CDR3: CASSQDWPFYGYTF. CDR3 sequence (DNA): TGTGCCAGCAGCCAAGATTGGCCTTTTTATGGCTACACCTTC.

The chain links TRBV12-5 to TRBJ2-7; D is possibly TRBD1 (5 bases). This CDR3 spans 13 amino acids. In germline, CDR1 is LGHNT, CDR2 FRNRAP. The germline V and J ends were trimmed by 3 bases and 5 bases, with 11 bases remaining between them. The CDR3 nucleotides are TGTGCTAGTGGTTTTGCAGGGATCGACGAGCAGTACTTC. This translates into CASGFAGIDEQYF.

This sequence joins TRBV7-8 and TRBJ2-2, with a tentative D call TRBD1 (7 bases). Trimming left V 5 bases short and J 7 bases short, with 14 bases between. The CDR3 sequence is 14 residues long. Germline CDR1 is SGHVS and CDR2 is FQNEAQ. The CDR3 DNA reads TGTGCCAGCAGCCCCAGGGGGGTGATCGGGGAGCTGTTTTTT. Translated, it gives CASSPRGVIGELFF. Supplemented by reference TRBV7-8 and TRBJ2-2, the full variable domain reads GAGVSQSPRYKVAKRGQDVALRCDPISGHVSLFWYQQALGQGPEFLTYFQNEAQLDKSGLPSDRFFAERPEGSVSTLKIQRTQQEDSAVYLCASSPRGVIGELFFGEGSRLTVL.